This T cell receptor beta chain was sequenced for a study of blood T cell repertoires in COVID-19. Study-level background: Sites across the United States, Italy and Spain contributed samples from acute and convalescent COVID-19.

The Seattle patients, enrolled during active infection, were followed longitudinally. The CDR3 sequence is 14 residues long. Germline V CDR1 and CDR2: SGHKS, YYEKEE (reference sequence). Losses at the gene ends were 2 bases for V and 7 bases for J; bases not matched to a gene: 3. Per the study methods: Reference gene primer amplification in the assay estimated nucleated cell counts. Sequencing was performed with immunoSEQ multiplex PCR; in TCRdb, only in-frame clones are kept and a portion is missing. That table is the source of V, J and clone size, and D and trimming were worked out from the DNA. The sample has hundreds of thousands of clones; about 87% are singletons.

Source material: peripheral blood. The chain recombines TRBV5-5 with TRBJ1-4; TRBD1 matches at 9 bases. The receptor was derived from a woman between 50 and 59 years old with COVID-19, enrolled during active disease. CDR3 DNA sequence: TGTGCCAGCAGCTTACAGGGGGCGCGTGAAAAACTGTTTTTT. It specifies CASSLQGAREKLFF.